Listed below are T cell receptor beta chains from one sample, sequenced in a study of Ad26.COV2.S vaccination and SARS-CoV-2 variants. Profiling relied on immunoSEQ multiplex PCR, and the TCRdb table lists in-frame clones only, not all of them. The table records roughly 400,000 clones, 70% to 90% of them present only once. The sequencing used peripheral blood, collected in a trial of Ad26.COV2.S vaccine versus placebo. The receptor set was obtained from a person aged 18-60 years who received the Ad26.COV2.S COVID-19 vaccine or a placebo. Each CDR3 is given with its conserved first and last residue. A D gene is named only where the DNA matches it firmly. A row's size may be missing; if present it is once, few, many or a size class.

V gene	J gene	clone size	D gene	CDR3 length	CDR3 protein
TRBV11-2	TRBJ2-3	once	.	14	CASSPGLNTDTQYF
TRBV30	TRBJ2-5	.	.	14	CAWSVPGVMGTQYF
TRBV11-3	TRBJ1-1	.	.	12	CASSLMNTEAFF
TRBV2	TRBJ2-1	.	.	19	CASSEYGVGVSKSDNEQFF
TRBV24-1	TRBJ2-1	.	TRBD2	15	CATSAPLGAGGEQFF
TRBV19	TRBJ1-1	.	TRBD1	14	CAGPQDRLNTEAFF
TRBV10-1	TRBJ2-1	few	TRBD2	18	CASSESRDGGAYYNEQFF
TRBV12-3/TRBV12-4	TRBJ2-3	.	.	13	CASSTRRTDTQYF
TRBV29-1	TRBJ2-2	.	TRBD2	15	CSVSRGTSVMGELFF
TRBV2	TRBJ1-2	.	.	13	CASVGGTNYGYTF
TRBV6-5	TRBJ2-3	.	.	13	CASRPRHGDTQYF
TRBV27	TRBJ2-3	.	.	15	CASSFKSLGTDTQYF
TRBV14	TRBJ1-3	.	TRBD1	15	CASSRTGGPGNTIYF
TRBV4-1	TRBJ2-3	.	TRBD2	17	CASSQSTGTSAADTQYF
TRBV2	TRBJ1-3	.	.	12	CASSPGGNTIYF
TRBV3-1/TRBV3-2	TRBJ2-2	.	TRBD2	16	CASSLRLAGGAGELFF
TRBV4-1	TRBJ2-7	few	.	13	CASSQVLSYEQYF
TRBV5-6	TRBJ2-7	.	.	13	CASSVGTSYEQYF
TRBV6-5	TRBJ2-3	.	TRBD2	15	CASSDLAGGLDTQYF
TRBV10-2	TRBJ1-4	.	.	18	CASSEGQGGRPTNEKLFF
TRBV2	TRBJ2-1	.	.	12	CASSERRDEQFF
TRBV9	TRBJ1-1	.	.	16	CASSVDEGLMNTEAFF
TRBV19	TRBJ1-4	.	TRBD1	15	CASSNTGGRNEKLFF
TRBV2	TRBJ2-5	.	.	15	CASSEGGGSQETQYF
TRBV6-5	TRBJ2-3	.	.	15	CASSLSPVSTDTQYF
TRBV4-2	TRBJ2-3	.	TRBD2	18	CASSQVRGASGRSDTQYF
TRBV7-9	TRBJ2-3	.	TRBD2	19	CASSLSALLLAGGADTQYF
TRBV14	TRBJ1-1	.	TRBD1	15	CASSQLTGGVAEAFF
TRBV11-3	TRBJ2-3	.	.	15	CASKRARTSTDTQYF
TRBV2	TRBJ2-2	.	.	15	CASRRAGTYTGELFF
TRBV24-1	TRBJ2-5	.	TRBD2	13	CATSVGGSETQYF
TRBV18	TRBJ1-3	.	.	13	CASSPPARDTIYF
TRBV5-1	TRBJ2-7	.	.	11	CASSFAYEQYF
TRBV11-3	TRBJ2-7	few	TRBD2	14	CASSLQGGLYEQYF
TRBV5-6	TRBJ2-7	.	.	12	CASSRDDRGQYF
TRBV5-4	TRBJ2-3	.	TRBD1	15	CASSVPTGGTDTQYF
TRBV7-3	TRBJ2-6	few	.	13	CASSFPGANVLTF
TRBV6-5	TRBJ1-3	.	.	13	CASASTDGNTIYF
TRBV27	TRBJ2-5	.	.	16	CASRHSLAAYQETQYF
TRBV5-1	TRBJ2-5	once	TRBD1	15	CASSLRQGAQETQYF
TRBV6-5	TRBJ1-1	.	TRBD1	13	CASIRTGNTEAFF
TRBV9	TRBJ2-3	.	.	15	CASSVVGADTDTQYF
TRBV6-5	TRBJ1-5	few	.	15	CASSWQEKGWQPQHF
TRBV5-1	TRBJ2-3	.	.	19	CASSLEPPGLLTSTDTQYF
TRBV28	TRBJ1-1	.	.	14	CASSLWQGPGEAFF
TRBV7-2	TRBJ2-7	.	.	13	CASSLGLGYEQYF
TRBV27	TRBJ2-3	.	TRBD2	15	CASSFVAGFTDTQYF
TRBV10-2	TRBJ2-7	.	.	11	CASSLDYEQYF
TRBV19	TRBJ1-3	.	TRBD1	17	CASNPRDSQSSGNTIYF
TRBV18	TRBJ1-5	.	.	13	CASSPDRNQPQHF
TRBV5-5	TRBJ2-1	.	.	13	CASSKVGTHEQFF
TRBV6-5	TRBJ1-6	.	.	15	CAISTEGRPNSPLHF
TRBV7-3	TRBJ2-5	.	TRBD2	16	CASSLSGGRARETQYF
TRBV18	TRBJ1-4	.	.	14	CASSSGPTNEKLFF